This T cell receptor (beta chain) was found in a study of blood T cells in healthy people across ages. The authors ran a second PCR of about 7 to 11 cycles using a sample-barcoded 5' primer and a J-beta primer mix. Every cDNA molecule bore a tag from a template-switch adaptor containing 12 random nucleotides. TCRdb reprocessed the 5' RACE reads via MiXCR and lists one record per CDR3 protein. The sample lists around 1,000,000 distinct CDR3 sequences; 35% to 40% were seen once. Trimming removed 4 bases from V and 5 bases from J, with 9 bases in between. Germline values: CDR1 SGHDT, CDR2 YYEEEE. CDR3 size: 12 residues.

The V call is TRBV5-6, the J call TRBJ1-2; D uncertain. The sequence was collected from a man younger than 30 in good health. Sample: blood. The CDR3 DNA reads as TGTGCCAGCAGCATAGGCTCATATGGCTACACCTTC. Its translation: CASSIGSYGYTF.